This record concerns one TCR beta chain sequence. The entry originates in a study of monozygotic twins with inflammatory bowel disease. CDR1 and CDR2 from the germline V gene are SGHRS and YFSETQ. This CDR3 is 16 amino acids long. No DNA is given; TCRdb re-called the 5' RACE reads and lists each CDR3 protein once. In total, the table holds about 330,000 distinct CDR3 sequences. Sequencing input: blood. V usage is TRBV5-1 and J usage is TRBJ2-3. The TCR originated in a human donor with ulcerative colitis or Crohn's disease, or a healthy co-twin of an affected twin (not recorded which). The CDR3 reads CASTIGLAANTDTQYF.